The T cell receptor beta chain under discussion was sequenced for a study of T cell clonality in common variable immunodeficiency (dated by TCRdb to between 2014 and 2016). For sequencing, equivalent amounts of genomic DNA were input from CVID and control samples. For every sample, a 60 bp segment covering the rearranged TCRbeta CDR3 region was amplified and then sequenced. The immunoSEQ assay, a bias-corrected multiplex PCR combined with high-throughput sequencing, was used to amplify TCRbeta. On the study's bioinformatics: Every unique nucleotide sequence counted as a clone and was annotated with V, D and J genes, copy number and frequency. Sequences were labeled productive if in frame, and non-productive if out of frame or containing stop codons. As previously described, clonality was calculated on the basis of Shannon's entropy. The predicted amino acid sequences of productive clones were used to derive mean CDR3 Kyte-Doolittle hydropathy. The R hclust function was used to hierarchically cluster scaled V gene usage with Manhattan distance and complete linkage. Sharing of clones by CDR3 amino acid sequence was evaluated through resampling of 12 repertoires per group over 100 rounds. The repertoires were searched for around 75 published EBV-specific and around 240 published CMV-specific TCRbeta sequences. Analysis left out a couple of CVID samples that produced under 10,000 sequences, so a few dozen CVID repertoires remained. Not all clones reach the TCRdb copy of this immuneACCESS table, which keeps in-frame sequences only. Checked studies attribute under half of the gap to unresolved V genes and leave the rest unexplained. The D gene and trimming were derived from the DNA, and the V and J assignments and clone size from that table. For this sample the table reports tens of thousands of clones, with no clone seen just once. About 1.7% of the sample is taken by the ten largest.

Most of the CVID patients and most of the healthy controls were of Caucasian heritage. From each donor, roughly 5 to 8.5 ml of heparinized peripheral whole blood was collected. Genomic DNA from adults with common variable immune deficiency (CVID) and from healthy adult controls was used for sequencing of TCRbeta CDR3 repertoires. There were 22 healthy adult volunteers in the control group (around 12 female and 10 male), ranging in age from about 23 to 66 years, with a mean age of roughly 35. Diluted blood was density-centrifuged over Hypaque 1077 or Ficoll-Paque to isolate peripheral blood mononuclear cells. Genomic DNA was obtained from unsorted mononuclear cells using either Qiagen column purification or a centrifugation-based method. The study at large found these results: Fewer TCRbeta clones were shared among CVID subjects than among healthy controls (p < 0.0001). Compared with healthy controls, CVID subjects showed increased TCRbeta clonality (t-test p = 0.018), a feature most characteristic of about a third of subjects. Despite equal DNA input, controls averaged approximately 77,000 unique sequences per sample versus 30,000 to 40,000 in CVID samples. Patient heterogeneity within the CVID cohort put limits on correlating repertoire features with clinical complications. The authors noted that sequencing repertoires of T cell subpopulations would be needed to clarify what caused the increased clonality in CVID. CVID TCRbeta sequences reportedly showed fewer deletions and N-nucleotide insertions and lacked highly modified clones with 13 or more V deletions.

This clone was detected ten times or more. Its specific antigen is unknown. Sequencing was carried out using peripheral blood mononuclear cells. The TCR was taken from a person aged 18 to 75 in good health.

The DNA read from the CDR3 is TGCAGTGCTAGTGGGCAGTTGAACACTGAA. This codes for CSASGQLNTE. In full, the CDR3 is CSASGQLNTEAFF. The chain couples TRBV20-1 to TRBJ1-1; the D gene lacks a confident call. The read gets to within 3 residues of the CDR3 end, and the germline J gene fills in the rest. V drops 3 bases and J drops 0 bases, leaving 8 bases in between. The CDR3 measures 13 amino acids from cysteine to phenylalanine. The 30 bases shown cover part of the CDR3, and their frame starts at base 1. CDR1 is given as DFQATT and CDR2 as SNEGSKA, both from the germline V gene (reference sequence).